These 15 T cell receptor beta chains were sequenced from one sample in a study of T cells after yellow fever vaccination. TCRdb used MiXCR to reprocess the 5' RACE reads, holding one entry per CDR3 protein. The sample carries 150,000 to 200,000 distinct CDR3 sequences, under 7.5% recorded once. The sequencing here drew on CD4+ T cells sorted from PBMCs, taken less than 6 days after the first yellow fever vaccination. All receptors come from a young man who received the YFV17D yellow fever vaccine.

This clonotype came up a few times. The V and J genes are TRBV11-2 and TRBJ1-5; no clear D. Germline CDR1 is SGHAT and CDR2 is FQNNGV. The V gene lost 2 bases and the J gene lost 0 bases, with 17 bases spanning the gap. The CDR3 loop spans 18 amino acids. The CDR3 DNA is TGTGCCAGCAGCTTATGGGTCACCGGATATTTTAGCAATCAGCCCCAGCATTTT. Encoded protein: CASSLWVTGYFSNQPQHF.

This clonotype was detected a few times. This chain connects TRBV6-1 to TRBJ2-7; tentative D call: TRBD1 (5 bases). Trimming shortened V by 5 bases and J by 4 bases, and 12 bases separated the two germline ends. The CDR3 extends over 13 amino acids. Germline loops: CDR1 MNHNS, CDR2 SASEGT. The CDR3 coding sequence is TGTGCCAGCAGTAAGTCAAGGGGATACGAGCAGTACGTC. Residues: CASSKSRGYEQYV.

This clonotype was found many times. The rearrangement links TRBV28 to TRBJ2-7, with TRBD2 as a possible D gene (6 bases). Germline V CDR1 and CDR2: MDHEN, SYDVKM. With 4 bases removed from V and 0 bases from J, the gap between germline ends came to 13 bases. The CDR3 is made up of 15 amino acids. CDR3 amino acids: CASSSGTESSYEQYV. CDR3 DNA sequence: TGTGCCAGCAGTTCAGGGACTGAAAGCTCCTACGAGCAGTACGTC.

Only a few counts were recorded for this clonotype. Written as DNA, the CDR3 is TGTGCCAGCCGCGACCGACTTAACTATGGCTACACCTTC. This translates into CASRDRLNYGYTF. The gene calls are TRBV19 and TRBJ1-2; D is unresolved. This CDR3 is built from 13 residues. Trimming left V 9 bases short and J 1 base short, with 12 bases between. From germline, CDR1 is LNHDA and CDR2 SQIVND (reference sequence).

This clonotype was counted only a few times. The rearrangement uses TRBV18 and TRBJ2-5; 8 bases are shared with TRBD1. CDR1 and CDR2 (germline): KGHSH, LQKENI. CDR3 length: 14 amino acids. With 3 bases clipped from V and 5 bases from J, the junction kept 5 bases outside the gene matches. The chain's CDR3 is CASSPDRGVETQYF. The CDR3 DNA sequence: TGTGCCAGCTCACCCGACAGGGGAGTGGAGACCCAGTACTTC.

This clonotype was counted many times. The V and J genes are TRBV20-1 and TRBJ2-2; D gene uncertain. This CDR3 comprises 11 residues. V dropped 5 bases and J dropped 6 bases, with 7 bases sitting between them. CDR1 and CDR2 (germline): DFQATT, SNEGSKA (reference sequence). CDR3 amino acids: CSAGFAGELFF. The CDR3 region has the DNA TGCAGTGCTGGATTCGCCGGGGAGCTGTTTTTT.

This clonotype was counted between two and nine times. The rearrangement uses TRBV6-2 or TRBV6-3 and TRBJ2-6; 7 positions match TRBD1. The CDR3 extends over 17 amino acids. The J segment lost 5 bases and the V segment lost 6 bases, leaving 13 bases of the junction unmatched. The germline V gene encodes CDR1 MNHEY and CDR2 SVGEGT. The CDR3 bases are TGTGCCAGCAGACCCGACAGGGACCTTCGGAGGGCCAACGTCCTGACTTTC. Protein: CASRPDRDLRRANVLTF.

This clonotype has a count of ten or more. The CDR3 sequence: CASSQDPRSSTRHNEQFF. In DNA, the CDR3 is TGCGCCAGCAGCCAAGATCCTAGGAGTTCAACCCGACACAATGAGCAGTTCTTC. V and J are TRBV4-1 and TRBJ2-1, with D unresolved. Trimming stripped 0 bases from V and 5 bases from J, with 20 bases between. The CDR3 spans 18 residues. CDR1 is MGHRA and CDR2 is YSYEKL in the germline V gene.

This clonotype came up many times. V and J are TRBV6-5 and TRBJ1-1, with TRBD1 matching over 10 bases. This CDR3 comprises 13 residues. V lost 7 bases and J lost 12; bases outside the gene matches: 11. Germline CDR1 MNHEY, CDR2 SVGAGI. The chain's CDR3 is CASTLPGQGRTFF. The CDR3 DNA reads as TGTGCCAGCACCCTCCCGGGACAGGGGAGAACTTTCTTT.

This chain connects TRBV11-2 to TRBJ2-7; D is unclear. Trimming took off 3 bases at V and 2 bases at J, with 8 bases between the two ends. The CDR3 runs to 13 residues. Germline V gives CDR1 SGHAT, CDR2 FQNNGV. This CDR3 is CASSLGSAYEQYF. The CDR3 DNA follows: TGTGCCAGCAGCTTGGGCAGCGCCTACGAGCAGTACTTC. The complete variable domain, with remaining parts taken from reference TRBV11-2 and TRBJ2-7, reads EAGVAQSPRYKIIEKRQSVAFWCNPISGHATLYWYQQILGQGPKLLIQFQNNGVVDDSQLPKDRFSAERLKGVDSTLKIQPAKLEDSAVYLCASSLGSAYEQYFGPGTRLTVT.

This chain connects TRBV6-5 to TRBJ1-5, with D perhaps matching TRBD1 (5 bases). The CDR3 contains 16 residues. The germline V gene has CDR1 MNHEY and CDR2 SVGAGI. V was clipped by 5 bases and J by 2 bases, with 16 bases between them. This CDR3 reads CASSPPGLQGNQPQHF. The CDR3 nucleotides are TGTGCCAGCAGTCCCCCGGGCCTACAGGGCAATCAGCCCCAGCATTTT.

This clonotype occurred many times. V usage is TRBV7-8 and J usage is TRBJ1-4; D is perhaps TRBD1 (6 bases). CDR1 is SGHVS and CDR2 is FQNEAQ in the germline V gene. Trimming cost V 6 bases and J 3 bases, with 14 bases left between them. The CDR3 extends over 15 amino acids. CDR3 nucleotides: TGTGCCAGCAGTTCACAGGGTGTATCTAATGAAAAACTGTTTTTT. It encodes CASSSQGVSNEKLFF.

The chain carries TRBV5-1 and TRBJ2-3; TRBD2 aligns across 10 bases. The ends lost 1 base at V and 5 bases at J; junction bases unmatched: 7. The V gene's germline CDR1 is SGHRS and CDR2 YFSETQ. There are 16 residues in the CDR3. The CDR3 region has the DNA TGCGCCAGCAGCTTGAGTCTAGCGGGGGTTATAGATACGCAGTATTTT. It is translated as CASSLSLAGVIDTQYF.

This clonotype came up a few times. This rearrangement joins TRBV5-1 to TRBJ2-5; tentative D call: TRBD2 (6 bases). Germline values: CDR1 SGHRS, CDR2 YFSETQ. The CDR3 spans 14 residues. Trimming took 2 bases from V and 4 from J, leaving 12 bases between them. As DNA, the CDR3 is TGCGCCAGCAGCTTATTAGCGGTGGGAGAGACCCAGTACTTC. It specifies CASSLLAVGETQYF. The full variable domain, completed using reference TRBV5-1 and TRBJ2-5, is KAGVTQTPRYLIKTRGQQVTLSCSPISGHRSVSWYQQTPGQGLQFLFEYFSETQRNKGNFPGRFSGRQFSNSRSEMNVSTLELGDSALYLCASSLLAVGETQYFGPGTRLLVL.

This clonotype showed up many times. The rearrangement uses TRBV5-6 and TRBJ2-7; 11 nucleotides line up with TRBD2. Germline V lookup: CDR1 SGHDT, CDR2 YYEEEE. This CDR3 has 15 amino acids. Trimming cost V 2 bases and J 2 bases; bases outside gene matches: 3. This CDR3 is CASSFLAGGTYEQYV. The CDR3 nucleotides read TGTGCCAGCAGCTTCTTAGCGGGGGGGACCTACGAGCAGTACGTC.